This TCR beta chain was documented in a study of graft-versus-host responses after intestinal transplantation. About the study: Recipients obtained multivisceral, liver-intestinal, or isolated intestinal transplants. Every transplant recipient was induced with anti-thymocyte globulin, then maintained on tacrolimus and steroids for about 3 years.

Comment on this clone: Its specificity is not known.

Germline V gives CDR1 SGHRS, CDR2 YFSETQ. The CDR3 is 14 amino acids. J was trimmed by 7 bases and V by 4 bases; bases with no gene match: 8. Libraries were prepared by immunoSEQ multiplex PCR; TCRdb keeps only in-frame clonotypes and omits some of them. The data contain about 36,000 clones, roughly 94% of them singletons. Study conclusions and caveats: Detection of GvH clones occurred in recipient marrow, and some had their first appearance in ileum or blood. High graft-versus-host to host-versus-graft T cell clonal ratios marked allografts of patients with graft-donor macrochimerism.

The source material was unstimulated CD4+ T cells sorted from spleen or lymph node cells, sampled before transplant. The gene calls are TRBV5-1 and TRBJ2-1, with TRBD2 matching over 7 bases. This sequence was found in a human donor who was the organ donor for an intestinal transplant. In DNA form, the CDR3 reads TGCGCCAGCAGCCCAGCGGGGACTCCTAATGAGCAGTTCTTC. Encoded protein: CASSPAGTPNEQFF.